This entry features one T cell receptor beta chain sequence. Its specificity is not known. The CDR3 is 15 amino acids. V gave up 3 bases and J gave up 7 bases, with 17 bases separating them. The germline gives CDR1 SGDLS, CDR2 YYNGEE. Recipients boosted at about 4 weeks or about 12 weeks are pooled. The data were taken from a study of T cell responses to AZD1222 COVID-19 vaccine. Study-level results: Repertoires were sampled only after the peak T cell response. Spike-wide coverage was observed for vaccine-associated CD4 TCRs, with dominant responses at 160-218 and 743-854. Possibly, clonal diversity was underestimated; donors were largely white British and included more females.

Some clones are missing from TCRdb's copy, which holds only in-frame ones; the method was immunoSEQ multiplex PCR. The table records 15,000 to 20,000 clones, around nine tenths of them present only once. The sample in question was peripheral blood, obtained 28 days after the second AZD1222 dose. This clonotype was sampled from an adult who received the AZD1222 COVID-19 vaccine. This rearrangement joins TRBV9 to TRBJ2-1; D perhaps matches TRBD2 (6 bases). CDR3 bases: TGTGCCAGCAGCGCCGGGACTTCTCAAAGGAATGAGCAGTTCTTC. Translation gives CASSAGTSQRNEQFF.